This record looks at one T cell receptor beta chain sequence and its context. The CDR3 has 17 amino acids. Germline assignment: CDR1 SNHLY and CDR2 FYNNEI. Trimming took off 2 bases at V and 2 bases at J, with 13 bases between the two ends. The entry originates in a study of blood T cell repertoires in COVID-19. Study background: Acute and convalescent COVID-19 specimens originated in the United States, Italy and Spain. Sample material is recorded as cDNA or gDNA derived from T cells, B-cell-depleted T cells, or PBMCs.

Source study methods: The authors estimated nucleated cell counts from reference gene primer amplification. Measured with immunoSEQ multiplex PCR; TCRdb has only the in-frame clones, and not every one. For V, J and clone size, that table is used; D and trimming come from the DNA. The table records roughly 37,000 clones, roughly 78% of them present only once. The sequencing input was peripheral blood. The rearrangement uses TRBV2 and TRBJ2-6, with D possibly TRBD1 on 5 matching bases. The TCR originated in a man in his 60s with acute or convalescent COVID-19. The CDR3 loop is CASSEYGPRAGANVLTF. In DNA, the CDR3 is TGTGCCAGCAGTGAATATGGTCCCAGGGCTGGGGCCAACGTCCTGACTTTC.